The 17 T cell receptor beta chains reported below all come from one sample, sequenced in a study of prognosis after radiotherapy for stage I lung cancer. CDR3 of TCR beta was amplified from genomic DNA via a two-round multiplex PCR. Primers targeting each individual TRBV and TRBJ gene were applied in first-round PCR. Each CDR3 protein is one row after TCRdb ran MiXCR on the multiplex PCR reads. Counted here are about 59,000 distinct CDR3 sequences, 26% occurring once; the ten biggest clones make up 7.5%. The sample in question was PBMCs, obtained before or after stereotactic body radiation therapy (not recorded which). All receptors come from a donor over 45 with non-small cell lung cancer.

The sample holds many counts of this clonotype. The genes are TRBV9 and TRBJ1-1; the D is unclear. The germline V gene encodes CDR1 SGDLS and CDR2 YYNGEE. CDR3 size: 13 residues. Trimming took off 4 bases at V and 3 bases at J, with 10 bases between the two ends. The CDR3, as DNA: TGTGCCAGCAGCCCTACCCCCTACACTGAAGCTTTCTTT. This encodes CASSPTPYTEAFF.

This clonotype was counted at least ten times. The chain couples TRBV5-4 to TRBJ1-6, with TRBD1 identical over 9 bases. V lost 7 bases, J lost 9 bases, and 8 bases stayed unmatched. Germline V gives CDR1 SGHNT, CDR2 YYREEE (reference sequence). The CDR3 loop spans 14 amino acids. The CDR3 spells CASGNRGLGSPLHF. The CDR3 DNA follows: TGTGCCAGCGGGAACAGGGGGCTGGGTTCACCCCTCCACTTT.

The CDR3 protein is CASRSGTALTHPHF. The CDR3 bases are TGTGCCAGCAGGTCCGGGACAGCTCTGACACACCCCCACTTT. This chain connects TRBV12-3 or TRBV12-4 to TRBJ1-6; TRBD1 agrees at 7 bases. CDR3 size: 14 residues. V lost 6 bases to trimming and J lost 18 bases; unmatched junction nucleotides: 17.

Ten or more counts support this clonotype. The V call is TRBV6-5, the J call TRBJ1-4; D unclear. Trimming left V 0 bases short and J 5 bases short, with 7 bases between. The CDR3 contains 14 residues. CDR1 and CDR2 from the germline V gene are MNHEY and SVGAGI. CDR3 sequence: CASSYSERNEKLFF. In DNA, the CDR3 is TGTGCCAGCAGTTACTCAGAACGGAATGAAAAACTGTTTTTT.

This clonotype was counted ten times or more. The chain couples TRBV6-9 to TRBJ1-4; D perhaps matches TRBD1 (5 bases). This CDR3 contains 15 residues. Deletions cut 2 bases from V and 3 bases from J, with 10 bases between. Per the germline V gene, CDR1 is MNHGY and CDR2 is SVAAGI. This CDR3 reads CASSYGGTANEKLFF. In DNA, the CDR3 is TGTGCCAGCAGTTATGGAGGGACGGCTAATGAAAAACTGTTTTTT.

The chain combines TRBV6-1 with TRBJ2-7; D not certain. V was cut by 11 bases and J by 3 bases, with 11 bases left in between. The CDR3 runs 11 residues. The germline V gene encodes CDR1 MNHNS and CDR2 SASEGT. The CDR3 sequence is CAARVGYEQYF. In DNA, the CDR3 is TGTGCCGCTCGGGTTGGCTACGAGCAGTACTTC.

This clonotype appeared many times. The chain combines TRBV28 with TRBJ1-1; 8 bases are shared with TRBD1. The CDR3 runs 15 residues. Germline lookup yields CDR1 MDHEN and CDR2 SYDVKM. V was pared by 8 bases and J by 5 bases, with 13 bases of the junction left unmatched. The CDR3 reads CASVPYRGRGTEAFF. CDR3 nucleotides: TGTGCCAGCGTACCCTACAGGGGGAGAGGAACTGAAGCTTTCTTT.

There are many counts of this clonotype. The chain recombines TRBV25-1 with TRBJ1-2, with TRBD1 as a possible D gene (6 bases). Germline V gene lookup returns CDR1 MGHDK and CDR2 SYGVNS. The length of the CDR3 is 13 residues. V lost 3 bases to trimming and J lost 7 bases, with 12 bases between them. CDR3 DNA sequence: TGTGCCAGCAGTGAGGAGACAGGCTCTGGCTACACCTTC. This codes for CASSEETGSGYTF.

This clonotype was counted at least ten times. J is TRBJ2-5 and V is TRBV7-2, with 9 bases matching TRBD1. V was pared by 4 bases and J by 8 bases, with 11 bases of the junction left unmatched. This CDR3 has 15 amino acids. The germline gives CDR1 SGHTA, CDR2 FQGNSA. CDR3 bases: TGTGCCAGCAGCTCAGTACAGGGGGCTGGGGTTACCCAGTACTTC. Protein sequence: CASSSVQGAGVTQYF.

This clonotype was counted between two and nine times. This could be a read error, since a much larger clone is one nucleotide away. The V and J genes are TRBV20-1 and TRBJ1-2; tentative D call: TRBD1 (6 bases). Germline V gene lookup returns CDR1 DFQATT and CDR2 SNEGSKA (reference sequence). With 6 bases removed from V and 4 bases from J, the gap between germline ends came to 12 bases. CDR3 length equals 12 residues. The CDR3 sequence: CSAVDRSYGYTF. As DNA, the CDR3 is TGCAGTGCAGTAGACAGGTCCTATGGCTACACCTTC.

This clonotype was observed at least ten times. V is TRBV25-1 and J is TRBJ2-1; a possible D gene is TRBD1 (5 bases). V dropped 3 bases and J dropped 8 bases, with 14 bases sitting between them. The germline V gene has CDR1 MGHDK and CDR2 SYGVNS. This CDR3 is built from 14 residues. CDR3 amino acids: CASSDVARVDEQFF. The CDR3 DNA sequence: TGTGCCAGCAGTGATGTCGCCAGGGTGGATGAGCAGTTCTTC.

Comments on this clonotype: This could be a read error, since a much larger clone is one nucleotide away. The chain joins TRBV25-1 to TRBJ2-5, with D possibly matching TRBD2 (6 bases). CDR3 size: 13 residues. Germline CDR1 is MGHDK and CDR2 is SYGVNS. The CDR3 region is CASSRRSGETHYF. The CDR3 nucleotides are TGTGCCAGCAGTCGGAGATCGGGAGAGACCCATTACTTC. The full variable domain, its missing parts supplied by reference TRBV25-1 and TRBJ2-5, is EADIYQTPRYLVIGTGKKITLECSQTMGHDKMYWYQQDPGMELHLIHYSYGVNSTEKGDLSSESTVSRIRTEHFPLTLESARPSHTSQYLCASSRRSGETHYFGPGTRLLVL.

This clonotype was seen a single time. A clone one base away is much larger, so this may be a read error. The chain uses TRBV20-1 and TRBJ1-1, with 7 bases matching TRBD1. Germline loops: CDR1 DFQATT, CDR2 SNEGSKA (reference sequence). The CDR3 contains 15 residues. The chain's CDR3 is CSARPRDRSNNEAFF. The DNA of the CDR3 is TGCAGTGCCCGTCCCCGGGACAGATCGAACAATGAAGCTTTCTTT.

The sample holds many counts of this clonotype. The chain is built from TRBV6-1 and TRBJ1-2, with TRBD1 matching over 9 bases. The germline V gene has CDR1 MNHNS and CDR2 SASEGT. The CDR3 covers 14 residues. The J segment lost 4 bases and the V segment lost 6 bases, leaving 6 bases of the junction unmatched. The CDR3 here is CASRTGTGPYGYTF. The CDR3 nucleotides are TGTGCCAGCAGGACCGGGACAGGGCCCTATGGCTACACCTTC.

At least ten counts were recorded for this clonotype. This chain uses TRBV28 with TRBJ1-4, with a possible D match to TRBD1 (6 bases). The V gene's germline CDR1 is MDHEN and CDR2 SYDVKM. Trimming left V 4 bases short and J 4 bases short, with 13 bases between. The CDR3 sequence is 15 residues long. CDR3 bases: TGTGCCAGCAGTTCACAGGGCGGGGGTAATGAAAAACTGTTTTTT. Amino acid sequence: CASSSQGGGNEKLFF.

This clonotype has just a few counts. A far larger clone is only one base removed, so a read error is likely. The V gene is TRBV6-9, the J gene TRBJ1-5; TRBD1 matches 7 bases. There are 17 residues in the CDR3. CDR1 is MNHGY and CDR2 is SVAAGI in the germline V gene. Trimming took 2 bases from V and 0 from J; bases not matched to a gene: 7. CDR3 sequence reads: CASSYGTETHSNQPQHF. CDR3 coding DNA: TGTGCCAGCAGTTATGGGACAGAAACTCATAGCAATCAGCCCCAGCATTTT.

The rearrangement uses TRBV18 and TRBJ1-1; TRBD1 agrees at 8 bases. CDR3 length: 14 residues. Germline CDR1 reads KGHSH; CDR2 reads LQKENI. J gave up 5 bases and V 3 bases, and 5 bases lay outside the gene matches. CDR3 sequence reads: CASSPQGARTEAFF. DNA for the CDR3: TGTGCCAGCTCACCTCAGGGGGCTAGGACTGAAGCTTTCTTT.